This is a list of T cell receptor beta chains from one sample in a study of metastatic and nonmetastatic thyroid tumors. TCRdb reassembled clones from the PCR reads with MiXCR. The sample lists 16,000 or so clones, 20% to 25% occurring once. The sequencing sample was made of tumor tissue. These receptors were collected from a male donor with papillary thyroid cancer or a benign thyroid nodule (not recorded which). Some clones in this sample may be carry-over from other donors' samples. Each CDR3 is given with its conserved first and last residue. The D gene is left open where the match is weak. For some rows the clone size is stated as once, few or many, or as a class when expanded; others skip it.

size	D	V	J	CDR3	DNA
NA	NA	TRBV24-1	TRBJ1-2	CATSEDQPFGYTF	TGTGCCACCAGTGAAGACCAGCCTTTCGGCTACACTTTC
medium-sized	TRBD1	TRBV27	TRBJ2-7	CASSFMSGGTGVSYEQYF	TGTGCCAGCAGTTTCATGTCTGGGGGGACAGGGGTTTCCTACGAGCAGTACTTC
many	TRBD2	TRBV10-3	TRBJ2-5	CAISATGTSGRADGTQYF	TGTGCCATCAGTGCCACCGGGACTAGCGGGAGGGCCGACGGAACCCAGTACTTC
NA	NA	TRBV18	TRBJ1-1	CASSSSWGNTEAFF	TGTGCCAGCTCGTCGTCTTGGGGGAACACTGAGGCTTTCTTT
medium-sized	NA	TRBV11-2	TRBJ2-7	CASSLGGTATEQYF	TGTGCCAGCAGCTTAGGCGGGACAGCAACCGAGCAGTACTTC
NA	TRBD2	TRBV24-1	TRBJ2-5	CATSDSGRERETQYF	TGTGCCACCAGTGATAGTGGGAGGGAACGAGAGACCCAGTACTTC
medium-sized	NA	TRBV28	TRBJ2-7	CASRPLSGAYEQYF	TGTGCCAGCAGACCGCTTTCGGGGGCCTACGAGCAGTACTTC
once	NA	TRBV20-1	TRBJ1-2	CSASGRLGILKYGYTF	TGCAGTGCTAGCGGAAGACTGGGGATCCTAAAATATGGCTACACCTTC
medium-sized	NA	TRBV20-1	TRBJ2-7	CSARAGSSYEQYF	TGCAGTGCTAGAGCTGGGAGCTCCTACGAGCAGTACTTC
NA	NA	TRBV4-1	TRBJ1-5	CASSQAWGNQPQHF	TGCGCCAGCAGCCAAGCTTGGGGCAATCAGCCCCAGCATTTT
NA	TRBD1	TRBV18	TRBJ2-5	CASSPSGQGETQYF	TGTGCCAGCTCACCCTCGGGACAGGGTGAGACCCAGTACTTC
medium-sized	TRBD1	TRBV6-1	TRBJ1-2	CAIYDRGYGYTF	TGTGCCATTTATGACAGGGGCTATGGCTACACCTTC
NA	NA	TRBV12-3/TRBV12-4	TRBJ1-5	CTSSLAGPNQPQHF	TGTACCAGCAGCTTAGCAGGGCCCAATCAGCCTCAGCATTTT
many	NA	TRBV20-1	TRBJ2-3	CSASWRDSTDTQYF	TGCAGTGCTAGTTGGCGGGACAGCACAGATACGCAGTATTTT
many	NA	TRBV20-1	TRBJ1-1	CSKSLREPGNTEAFF	TGCAGTAAAAGCTTACGGGAGCCAGGTAACACTGAAGCTTTCTTT
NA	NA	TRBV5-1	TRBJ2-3	CANSLEGREENTQYF	TGCGCCAACAGCTTGGAGGGCAGGGAAGAGAATACGCAGTACTTT
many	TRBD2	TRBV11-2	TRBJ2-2	CASSPTWPSGGTTGELFF	TGTGCCAGCAGCCCAACTTGGCCTAGCGGGGGGACCACCGGGGAGCTGTTTTTT
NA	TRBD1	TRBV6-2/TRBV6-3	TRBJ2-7	CASSLGQGSYEQYF	TGTGCCAGCAGTTTGGGACAGGGCTCCTACGAGCAGTACTTC
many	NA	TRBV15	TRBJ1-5	CATSRYRGNQPQHF	TGTGCCACCAGCAGATACAGGGGCAATCAGCCCCAGCATTTT
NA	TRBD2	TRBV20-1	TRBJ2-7	CSATNLAGGLEQYF	TGCAGTGCCACGAATCTAGCGGGGGGGCTTGAGCAGTACTTC
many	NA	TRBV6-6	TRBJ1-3	CASSYYIKGSGNTIYF	TGTGCCAGCAGTTACTACATAAAGGGGTCTGGAAACACCATATATTTT
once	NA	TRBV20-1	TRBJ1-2	CSARDDYGYTF	TGCAGTGCTAGAGATGACTATGGCTACACCTTC
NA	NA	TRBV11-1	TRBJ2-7	CASRSTGHSIYEQYF	TGTGCCAGCAGAAGTACGGGACACAGCATCTACGAGCAGTACTTC
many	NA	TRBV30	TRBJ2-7	CAWSTMPGQTYEQYF	TGTGCCTGGAGTACCATGCCGGGACAAACCTACGAGCAGTACTTC
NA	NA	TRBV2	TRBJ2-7	CASRQDYYEQYF	TGTGCCAGCAGACAAGACTACTACGAGCAGTACTTC
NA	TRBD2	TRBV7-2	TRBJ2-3	CASSLAGGDTQYF	TGTGCCAGCAGCTTAGCGGGGGGGGATACGCAGTATTTT
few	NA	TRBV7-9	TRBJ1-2	CASSSSGANYGYTF	TGTGCCAGCAGCTCAAGCGGGGCTAACTATGGCTACACCTTC
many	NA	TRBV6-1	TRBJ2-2	CASSFPGTTNTGELFF	TGTGCCAGCAGTTTCCCCGGGACGACGAACACCGGGGAGCTGTTTTTT
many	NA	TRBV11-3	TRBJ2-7	CASSDRATYEQYF	TGTGCCAGCAGCGACCGGGCCACCTACGAGCAGTACTTC
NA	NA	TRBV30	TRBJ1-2	CAWSHLRQLNYGYTF	TGTGCCTGGAGCCACCTAAGACAGTTAAATTATGGCTACACCTTC
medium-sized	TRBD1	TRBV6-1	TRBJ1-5	CASSKTPGQGLGQHF	TGTGCCAGCAGTAAGACTCCGGGACAGGGATTGGGCCAGCATTTT
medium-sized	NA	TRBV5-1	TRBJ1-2	CASSPSVANYGYTF	TGCGCCAGCAGCCCGTCGGTGGCTAACTATGGCTACACCTTC
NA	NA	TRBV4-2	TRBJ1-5	CASSQDGWGLNQPQHF	TGTGCCAGCAGCCAAGATGGATGGGGCCTTAATCAGCCCCAGCATTTT
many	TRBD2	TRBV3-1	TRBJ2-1	CASSRLLGTSNFLYNEQFF	TGTGCCAGCAGCCGTTTGTTAGGGACTAGCAACTTCCTCTACAATGAGCAGTTCTTC
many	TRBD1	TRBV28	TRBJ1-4	CASSLWGTGEKLFF	TGTGCCAGCAGTTTATGGGGGACAGGCGAAAAACTGTTTTTT
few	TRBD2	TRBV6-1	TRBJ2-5	CASSGLAGGETKYF	TGTGCCAGCAGTGGACTAGCGGGGGGAGAGACCAAGTACTTC
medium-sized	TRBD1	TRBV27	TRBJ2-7	CASSPGQGAYEQYF	TGTGCCAGCAGCCCGGGACAGGGGGCCTACGAGCAGTACTTC
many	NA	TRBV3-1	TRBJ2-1	CASSQDRHEQFF	TGTGCCAGCAGCCAAGATCGGCATGAGCAGTTCTTC
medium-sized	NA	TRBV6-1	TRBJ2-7	CASSFQDSGPYEQYF	TGTGCCAGCAGTTTCCAAGATAGCGGACCCTACGAGCAGTACTTC
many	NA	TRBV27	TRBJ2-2	CASRAEYGELFF	TGTGCCAGCAGAGCAGAATACGGGGAGCTGTTTTTT
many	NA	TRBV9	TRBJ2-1	CASSVVGTYNEQFF	TGTGCCAGCAGCGTCGTTGGAACCTACAATGAGCAGTTCTTC
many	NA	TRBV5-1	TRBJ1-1	CASSSYGGYEAFF	TGCGCCAGCAGCTCATATGGGGGTTATGAAGCTTTCTTT
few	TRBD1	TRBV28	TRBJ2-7	CASCNLRTGQSSYEQYF	TGTGCCAGCTGTAACCTAAGGACAGGCCAGAGCTCCTACGAGCAGTACTTC
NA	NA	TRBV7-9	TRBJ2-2	CASGLGTHTGGLFF	TGTGCCAGCGGCCTGGGGACACACACCGGGGGTCTGTTTTTT
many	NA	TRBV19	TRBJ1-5	CASSINRDTDQPQHF	TGTGCCAGTAGTATAAACCGGGACACCGATCAGCCCCAGCATTTT
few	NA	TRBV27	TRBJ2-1	CASSYMIYNEQFF	TGTGCCAGCAGTTATATGATTTACAATGAGCAGTTCTTC
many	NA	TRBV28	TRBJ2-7	CASSLDFGALLSGYSYEQYF	TGTGCCAGCAGTTTGGACTTTGGGGCCCTACTCTCGGGGTATTCCTACGAGCAGTACTTC
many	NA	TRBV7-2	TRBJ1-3	CASSTPPNMGLHRSGNTIYF	TGTGCCAGCAGCACCCCCCCAAACATGGGCCTACACCGCTCTGGAAACACCATATATTTT
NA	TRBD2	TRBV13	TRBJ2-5	CSSSRGGFSQDTQYF	TGTTCCAGCAGCCGGGGGGGATTCTCACAAGATACCCAGTACTTC
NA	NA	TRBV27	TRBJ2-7	CASSLLGGSSYEQYF	TGTGCCAGCAGTTTATTAGGGGGGAGCTCCTACGAGCAGTACTTC
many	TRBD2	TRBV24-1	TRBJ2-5	CATSGYGGETQYF	TGTGCCACCAGTGGATACGGGGGGGAGACCCAGTACTTC
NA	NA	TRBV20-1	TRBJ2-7	CSAVFQGTWIFSYEQYF	TGCAGTGCTGTCTTTCAGGGGACATGGATTTTCTCCTACGAGCAGTACTTC
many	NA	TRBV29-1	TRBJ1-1	CSVEGAAEAFF	TGCAGCGTTGAAGGGGCAGCTGAAGCTTTCTTT
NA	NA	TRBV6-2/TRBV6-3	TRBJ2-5	CASSYTSRDTQYF	TGTGCCAGCAGTTACACGAGTAGGGATACCCAGTACTTC
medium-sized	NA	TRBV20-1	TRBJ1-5	CSAEQPESNQPQHF	TGCAGTGCCGAACAACCGGAGAGCAATCAGCCCCAGCATTTT